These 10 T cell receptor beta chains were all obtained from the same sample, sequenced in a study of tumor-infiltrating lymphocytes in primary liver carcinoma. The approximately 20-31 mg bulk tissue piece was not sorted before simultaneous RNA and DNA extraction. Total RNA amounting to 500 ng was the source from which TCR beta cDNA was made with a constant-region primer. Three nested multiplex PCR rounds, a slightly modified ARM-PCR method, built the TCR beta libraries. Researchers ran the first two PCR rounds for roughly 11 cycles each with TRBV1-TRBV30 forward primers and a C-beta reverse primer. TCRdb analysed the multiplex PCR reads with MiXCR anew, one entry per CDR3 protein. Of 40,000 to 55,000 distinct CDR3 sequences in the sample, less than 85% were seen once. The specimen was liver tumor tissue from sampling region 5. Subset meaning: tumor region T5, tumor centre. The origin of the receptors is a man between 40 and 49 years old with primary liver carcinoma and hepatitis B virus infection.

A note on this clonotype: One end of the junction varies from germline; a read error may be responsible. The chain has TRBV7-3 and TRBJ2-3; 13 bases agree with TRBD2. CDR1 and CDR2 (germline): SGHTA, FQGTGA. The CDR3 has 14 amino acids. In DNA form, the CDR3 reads TGTGCCAGCAGCTCCGGACTAGCGGGGGATACGCTGTATTTT. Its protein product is CASSSGLAGDTLYF.

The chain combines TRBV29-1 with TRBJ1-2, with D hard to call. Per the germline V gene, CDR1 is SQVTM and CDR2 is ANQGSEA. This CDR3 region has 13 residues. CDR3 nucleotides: TGCTGCGCTGAAGCACTAGGAGTTGGTGGCTACACCTTC. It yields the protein CCAEALGVGGYTF.

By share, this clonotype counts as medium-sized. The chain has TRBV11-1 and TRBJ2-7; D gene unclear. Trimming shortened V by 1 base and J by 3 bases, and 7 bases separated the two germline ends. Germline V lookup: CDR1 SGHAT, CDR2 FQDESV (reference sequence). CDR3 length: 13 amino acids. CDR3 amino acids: CASSLGENYEQYF. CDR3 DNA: TGTGCCAGCAGCTTAGGGGAAAACTACGAGCAGTACTTC.

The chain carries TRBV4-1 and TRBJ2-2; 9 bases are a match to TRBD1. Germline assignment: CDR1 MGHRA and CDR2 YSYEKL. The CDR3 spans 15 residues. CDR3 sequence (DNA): TGCGTCAGTTGTCGGGACAGGGTTATCACCGGGGAGCTGTTTTTT. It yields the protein CVSCRDRVITGELFF.

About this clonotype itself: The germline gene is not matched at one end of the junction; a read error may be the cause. CDR3 DNA sequence: TGTGCCAACAGTTTCCCAGCAGGAACAGATAGGCGGTATTTT. Protein product: CANSFPAGTDRRYF. This rearrangement joins TRBV6-6 to TRBJ2-3; D not resolved. There are 14 residues in the CDR3. Per germline, CDR1 MNHNY and CDR2 SVGAGI (reference sequence).

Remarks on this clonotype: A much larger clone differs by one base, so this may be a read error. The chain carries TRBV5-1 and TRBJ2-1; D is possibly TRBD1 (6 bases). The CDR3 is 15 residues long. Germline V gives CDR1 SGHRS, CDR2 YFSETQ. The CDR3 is CACSLAPGVYNEQFF. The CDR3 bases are TGCGCCTGCAGCTTGGCTCCAGGGGTCTACAATGAGCAGTTCTTC.

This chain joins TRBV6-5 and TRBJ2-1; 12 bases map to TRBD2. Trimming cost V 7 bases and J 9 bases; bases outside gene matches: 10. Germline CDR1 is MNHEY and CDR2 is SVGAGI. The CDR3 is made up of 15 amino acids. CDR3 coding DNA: TGTGCCAGCAATCCGAGACTAGCGGGAGTCAGTGAGCAGTTCTTC. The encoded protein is CASNPRLAGVSEQFF.

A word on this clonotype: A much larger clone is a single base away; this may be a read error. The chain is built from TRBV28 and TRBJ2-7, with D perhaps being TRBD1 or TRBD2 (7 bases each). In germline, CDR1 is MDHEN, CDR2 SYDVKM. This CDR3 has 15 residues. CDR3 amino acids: CASSLGSGGDYGQYF. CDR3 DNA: TGTGCCAGCAGTTTGGGGTCAGGGGGGGACTACGGGCAGTACTTC.

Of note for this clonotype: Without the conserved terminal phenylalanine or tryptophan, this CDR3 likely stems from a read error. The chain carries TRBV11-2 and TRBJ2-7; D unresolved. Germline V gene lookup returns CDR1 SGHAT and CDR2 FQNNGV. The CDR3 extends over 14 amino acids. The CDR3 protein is CASSLIDTAYEQYI. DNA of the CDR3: TGTGCCAGCAGCTTAATTGACACTGCCTATGAGCAGTACATC.

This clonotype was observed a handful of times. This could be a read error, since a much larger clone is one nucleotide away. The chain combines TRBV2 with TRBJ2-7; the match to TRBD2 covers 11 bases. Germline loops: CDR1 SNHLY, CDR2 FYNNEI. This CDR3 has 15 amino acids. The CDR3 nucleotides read TGTGTCAGCAGTTTGACTAGCGGGGCCTCCTACGAGCAGTACTTC. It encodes CVSSLTSGASYEQYF.